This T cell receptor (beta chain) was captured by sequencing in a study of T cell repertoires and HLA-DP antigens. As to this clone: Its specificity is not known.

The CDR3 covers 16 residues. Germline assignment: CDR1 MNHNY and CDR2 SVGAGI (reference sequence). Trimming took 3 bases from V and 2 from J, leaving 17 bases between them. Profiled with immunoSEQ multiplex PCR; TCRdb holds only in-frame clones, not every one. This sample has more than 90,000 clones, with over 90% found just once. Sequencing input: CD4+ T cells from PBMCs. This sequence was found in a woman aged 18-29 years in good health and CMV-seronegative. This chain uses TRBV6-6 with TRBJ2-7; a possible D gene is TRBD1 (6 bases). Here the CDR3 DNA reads TGTGCCAGCAGTTATACCGGGTCAGGGGTCCCCTACGAGCAGTACTTC. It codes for CASSYTGSGVPYEQYF.